This T cell receptor beta chain was identified during a study of T cell responses to AZD1222 COVID-19 vaccine. This clone was seen a handful of times. V lost 5 bases to trimming and J lost 5 bases, with 15 bases between them. Germline CDR1 is LNHDA and CDR2 is SQIVND (reference sequence). The CDR3 totals 14 residues. Repertoires were generated with immunoSEQ multiplex PCR, while TCRdb's copy carries only in-frame clones and drops some. The profile covers more than 150,000 clones, with 85% to 90% appearing a single time and less than 0.55% taken by the ten largest. The specimen comprised peripheral blood, sampled on day 0 of AZD1222 vaccination. The genes are TRBV19 and TRBJ1-1; D perhaps matches TRBD1 (5 bases). This sequence originates from an adult in good health. The CDR3 DNA is TGTGCCAGTAGTCCCACGGGGGGTTTAACTGAAGCTTTCTTT. This translates into CASSPTGGLTEAFF.